Below are 23 T cell receptor beta chains sequenced from a single sample in a study of identical twins. In TCRdb, the 5' RACE reads were re-called with MiXCR into one record per CDR3 protein. This repertoire shows 200,000 to 300,000 distinct CDR3 sequences, approximately 8% found once; its top ten account for roughly 5.4%. In addition, the sample was reused for a study of yellow fever vaccine responses in identical twins.

The sequenced sample consisted of CD8+ T cells sorted from blood. These receptors all come from a woman aged 18-29 years in good health.

The chain is built from TRBV27 and TRBJ1-1; no clear D. The CDR3 totals 15 residues. Trimming removed 10 bases from V and 3 bases from J, with 21 bases in between. Germline CDR1 is MNHEY and CDR2 is SMNVEV (reference sequence). The CDR3 spells CATPRRGGSHTEAFF. The CDR3 region has the DNA TGTGCCACCCCTAGGCGGGGTGGGAGTCACACTGAAGCTTTCTTT.

The sample holds a few counts of this clonotype. The rearrangement joins TRBV24-1 to TRBJ2-1; 11 bases are a match to TRBD2. Germline CDR1 and CDR2: KGHDR and SFDVKD. V was clipped by 3 bases and J by 3 bases; unmatched bases: 6. The length of the CDR3 is 17 residues. CDR3 in amino acids: CATSDPKTSGNYNEQFF. CDR3 coding DNA: TGTGCCACCAGTGATCCCAAGACTAGCGGGAACTACAATGAGCAGTTCTTC.

This clonotype was counted only a few times. The chain joins TRBV29-1 to TRBJ1-1; D possibly corresponds to TRBD1 (6 bases). Deletions cut 6 bases from V and 4 bases from J, with 15 bases between. CDR1 is SQVTM, CDR2 ANQGSEA, per germline. The CDR3 loop spans 13 amino acids. Here the CDR3 DNA reads TGCAGCGTCCCCAACAGGGTGGGCACTGAAGCTTTCTTT. Translating it yields CSVPNRVGTEAFF.

This clonotype was counted at least ten times. Written as DNA, the CDR3 is TGTGCCAGCAGTACAAGGGACAAGGAAAAACTGTTTTTT. As protein: CASSTRDKEKLFF. The chain links TRBV12-3 or TRBV12-4 to TRBJ1-4; weak D call: TRBD1 (6 bases). The V end was cut by 5 bases, the J end by 8 bases, with 12 bases between. CDR3 length equals 13 residues.

The CDR3 bases are TGTGCCAGCAGCCAAAACATGAACACTGAAGCTTTCTTT. Translation: CASSQNMNTEAFF. The chain has TRBV7-8 and TRBJ1-1; no clear D gene. CDR3 length equals 13 residues. Germline assignment: CDR1 SGHVS and CDR2 FQNEAQ. V dropped 5 bases and J dropped 0 bases, with 7 bases sitting between them. Looking up the rest from reference TRBV7-8 and TRBJ1-1 gives the full variable domain: GAGVSQSPRYKVAKRGQDVALRCDPISGHVSLFWYQQALGQGPEFLTYFQNEAQLDKSGLPSDRFFAERPEGSVSTLKIQRTQQEDSAVYLCASSQNMNTEAFFGQGTRLTVV.

This clonotype came up a few times. The J gene is TRBJ2-5, the V gene TRBV4-1; D perhaps matches TRBD2 (6 bases). From germline, CDR1 is MGHRA and CDR2 YSYEKL. Deletions cut 4 bases from V and 4 bases from J, with 16 bases between. CDR3 size: 15 residues. CDR3 sequence (DNA): TGCGCCAGCAGCCCGACCCTGACTAGTGGAGAGACCCAGTACTTC. This codes for CASSPTLTSGETQYF.

This sequence joins TRBV24-1 and TRBJ2-7; D is tentatively TRBD1 or TRBD2 (5 bases each). The CDR3 is made up of 13 amino acids. The V end was cut by 5 bases, the J end by 7 bases, with 14 bases between. CDR1 and CDR2 (germline): KGHDR, SFDVKD. The CDR3 reads CATSVQGAREQYF. DNA for the CDR3: TGTGCCACCAGTGTCCAGGGAGCTAGGGAGCAGTACTTC.

This clonotype was seen a handful of times. The chain links TRBV4-1 to TRBJ1-1; D is ambiguous. V was clipped by 2 bases and J by 2 bases, with 12 bases between them. The CDR3 is 15 residues long. Germline assignment: CDR1 MGHRA and CDR2 YSYEKL. This chain's CDR3 is CASSQKGGPNTEAFF. DNA for the CDR3: TGCGCCAGCAGCCAAAAAGGAGGGCCCAACACTGAAGCTTTCTTT.

This clonotype has just a few counts. The genes are TRBV5-5 and TRBJ2-7; 7 bases are a match to TRBD2. The CDR3 loop spans 15 amino acids. The germline gives CDR1 SGHKS, CDR2 YYEKEE (reference sequence). V lost 0 bases to trimming and J lost 2 bases; unmatched junction nucleotides: 5. The CDR3 DNA reads TGTGCCAGCAGCTTGGAACCTAGCGGCACCTACGAGCAGTACTTC. Translating gives CASSLEPSGTYEQYF.

The chain combines TRBV4-1 with TRBJ2-7; D is undetermined. Trimming took 1 base from V and 4 from J, leaving 11 bases between them. The germline V gene encodes CDR1 MGHRA and CDR2 YSYEKL. CDR3 length: 14 amino acids. CDR3 sequence reads: CASSQGRGLYEQYF. CDR3 DNA sequence: TGCGCCAGCAGCCAAGGAAGAGGATTGTACGAGCAGTACTTC.

The J gene is TRBJ2-6, the V gene TRBV29-1; 8 nucleotides match TRBD1. Germline loops: CDR1 SQVTM, CDR2 ANQGSEA. CDR3 length equals 18 residues. After removal of 6 bases from V and 2 bases from J, the junction contained 15 bases not matched to a gene. The CDR3 loop is CSVYGTGARGAGANVLTF. The CDR3 DNA reads as TGCAGCGTCTACGGGACAGGCGCGCGAGGGGCTGGGGCCAACGTCCTGACTTTC.

This clonotype was detected ten times or more. The genes are TRBV14 and TRBJ1-1; D unclear. There are 17 residues in the CDR3. CDR1 and CDR2 (germline): SGHDN, FVKESK. Trimming removed 4 bases from V and 0 bases from J, with 18 bases in between. The CDR3 bases are TGTGCCAGCAGCCGCCACCCGATAACGTGTTTGAACACTGAAGCTTTCTTT. This gives the protein CASSRHPITCLNTEAFF.

This clonotype occurred a few times. The chain joins TRBV4-2 to TRBJ2-5, with D perhaps TRBD2 (5 bases). V was cut by 1 base and J by 3 bases, with 18 bases left in between. Germline CDR1 is LGHNA and CDR2 is YNFKEQ. The CDR3 is made up of 17 amino acids. DNA of the CDR3: TGTGCCAGCAGCCAAGTGATTTATGTGGACTCCAAAGAGACCCAGTACTTC. Translated, it gives CASSQVIYVDSKETQYF.

A few counts support this clonotype. The genes are TRBV27 and TRBJ2-3; TRBD2 aligns across 9 bases. Per germline, CDR1 MNHEY and CDR2 SMNVEV (reference sequence). V lost 6 bases, J lost 5 bases, and 12 bases stayed unmatched. CDR3 length: 16 residues. This chain's CDR3 is CASRFLSGSPKDTQYF. In nucleotides, the CDR3 is TGTGCCAGCAGGTTCCTTAGCGGGAGCCCGAAAGATACGCAGTATTTT.

This clonotype occurred a few times. The chain links TRBV20-1 to TRBJ2-5; 7 bases map to TRBD1. The CDR3 totals 13 residues. Germline loops: CDR1 DFQATT, CDR2 SNEGSKA (reference sequence). With V trimmed by 4 bases and J by 1 base, 3 bases remained unmatched. CDR3 coding DNA: TGCAGTGCTATGGGACAGCTCCAAGAGACCCAGTACTTC. Residues: CSAMGQLQETQYF.

This clonotype has more than one count but fewer than ten. The chain uses TRBV2 and TRBJ2-7; D is ambiguous. Trimming removed 1 base at V and 5 bases at J, with 12 bases between. The CDR3 sequence is 14 residues long. In germline, CDR1 is SNHLY, CDR2 FYNNEI. Here the CDR3 reads CASSEERIVDEQYF. The CDR3 coding sequence is TGTGCCAGCAGTGAAGAGAGGATCGTCGACGAGCAGTACTTC.

Notes on this clonotype: This may stem from a read error, because a much larger clone lies one nucleotide away. The V and J genes are TRBV3-1 and TRBJ2-1, with 8 nucleotides matching TRBD2. This CDR3 is 15 amino acids long. Germline lookup yields CDR1 LGHDT and CDR2 YNNKEL (reference sequence). The CDR3 DNA reads as TGTGCCACCAGCCAAGGGGGACTAGTATTCAATGAGCAGTTCTTC. Its translation: CATSQGGLVFNEQFF.

This clonotype appeared a few times. V is TRBV5-1 and J is TRBJ1-1; 7 nucleotides align to TRBD1. This CDR3 contains 16 residues. Germline CDR1 SGHRS, CDR2 YFSETQ. V shed 5 bases, J shed 2 bases, and the junction held 12 bases outside the gene matches. CDR3 sequence (DNA): TGCGCCAGCAGACCCGGGACAGACATTGGTAACACTGAAGCTTTCTTT. Its protein product is CASRPGTDIGNTEAFF.

The rearrangement joins TRBV7-6 to TRBJ2-3; D unresolved. The CDR3 extends over 14 amino acids. The germline gives CDR1 SGHVS, CDR2 FNYEAQ. Trimming shortened V by 4 bases and J by 1 base, and 9 bases separated the two germline ends. The CDR3 DNA sequence: TGTGCCAGCAGCTCCCAGGCAGGCACAGATACGCAGTATTTT. Encoded protein: CASSSQAGTDTQYF.

This clonotype was counted only a few times. The chain carries TRBV10-3 and TRBJ2-7; D might be TRBD1 (6 bases). The germline V and J ends were trimmed by 0 bases and 0 bases, with 9 bases remaining between them. CDR1 is ENHRY, CDR2 SYGVKD, per germline. The CDR3 runs to 15 residues. The CDR3 sequence is CAISESDRSSYEQYV. CDR3 sequence (DNA): TGTGCCATCAGTGAGTCCGACAGGTCCTCCTACGAGCAGTACGTC.

This clonotype was counted a few times. This chain connects TRBV29-1 to TRBJ2-7, with D possibly called TRBD1 or TRBD2 (5 bases each). The CDR3 has 11 amino acids. Trimming left V 8 bases short and J 5 bases short, with 13 bases between. The germline gives CDR1 SQVTM, CDR2 ANQGSEA. Here the CDR3 DNA reads TGCAGCTCTGAGTGGGACCACGAGCAGTACTTC. This encodes CSSEWDHEQYF.

The CDR3 bases are TGTGCCAGCAGTGGACAGGCAGATACGCAGTATTTT. This translates into CASSGQADTQYF. The genes are TRBV12-3 or TRBV12-4 and TRBJ2-3; TRBD1 matches 7 bases. The CDR3 is 12 residues long. V trimming: 5 bases; J trimming: 4 bases; junction bases outside the gene matches: 0.

The chain is built from TRBV9 and TRBJ2-1; 9 bases align to TRBD1. This CDR3 has 13 residues. Per germline, CDR1 SGDLS and CDR2 YYNGEE. After removal of 3 bases from V and 8 bases from J, the junction contained 3 bases not matched to a gene. CDR3 bases: TGTGCCAGCAGCGGGGGACAGGGCTATGAGCAGTTCTTC. It is translated as CASSGGQGYEQFF. Supplemented by reference TRBV9 and TRBJ2-1, the full variable domain reads DSGVTQTPKHLITATGQRVTLRCSPRSGDLSVYWYQQSLDQGLQFLIQYYNGEERAKGNILERFSAQQFPDLHSELNLSSLELGDSALYFCASSGGQGYEQFFGPGTRLTVL.